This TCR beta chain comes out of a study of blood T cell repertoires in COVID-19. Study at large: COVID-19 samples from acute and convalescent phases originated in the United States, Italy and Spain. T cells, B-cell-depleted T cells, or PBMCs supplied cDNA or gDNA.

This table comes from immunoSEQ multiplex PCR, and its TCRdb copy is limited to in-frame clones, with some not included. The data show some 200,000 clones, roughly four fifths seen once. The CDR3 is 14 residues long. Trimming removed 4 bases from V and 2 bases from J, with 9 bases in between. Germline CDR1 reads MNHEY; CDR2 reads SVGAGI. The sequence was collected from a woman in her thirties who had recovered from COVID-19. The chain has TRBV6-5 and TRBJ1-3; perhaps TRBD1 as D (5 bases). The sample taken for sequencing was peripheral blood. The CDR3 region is CASSLAGAGNTIYF. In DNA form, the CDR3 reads TGTGCCAGCAGTTTGGCGGGGGCTGGAAACACCATATATTTT.